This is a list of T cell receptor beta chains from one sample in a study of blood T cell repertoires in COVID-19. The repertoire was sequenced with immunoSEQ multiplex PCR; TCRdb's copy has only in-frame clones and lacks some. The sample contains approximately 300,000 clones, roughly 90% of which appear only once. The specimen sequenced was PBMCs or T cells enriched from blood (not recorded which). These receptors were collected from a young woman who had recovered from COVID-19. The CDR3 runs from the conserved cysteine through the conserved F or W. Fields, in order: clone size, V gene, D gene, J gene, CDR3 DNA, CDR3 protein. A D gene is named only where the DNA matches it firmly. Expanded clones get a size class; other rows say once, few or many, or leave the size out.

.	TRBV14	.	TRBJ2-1	TGTGCCAGCAGCCAAGGCCTGGGACTCCCCTCCTACAATGAGCAGTTCTTC	CASSQGLGLPSYNEQFF
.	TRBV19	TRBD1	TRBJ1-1	TGTGCCAGTAGGCAGGGGGGGAACACTGAAGCTTTCTTT	CASRQGGNTEAFF
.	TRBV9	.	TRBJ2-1	TGTGCCAGCAGCGTATATTCCGACAATGAGCAGTTCTTC	CASSVYSDNEQFF
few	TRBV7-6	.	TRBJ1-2	TGTGCCAGCAGTCCAGGTTATCGGGGGAAGGGCTATGGCTACACCTTC	CASSPGYRGKGYGYTF
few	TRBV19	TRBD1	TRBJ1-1	TGTGCCAGTACCAAGGACAGGGTGAACACTGAAGCTTTCTTT	CASTKDRVNTEAFF
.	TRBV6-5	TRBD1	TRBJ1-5	TGTGCCAGCAGTTATGAAGGGGGCCGGGGTCAGCCCCAGCATTTT	CASSYEGGRGQPQHF
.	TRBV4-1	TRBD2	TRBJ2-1	TGCGCCAGCAGCCAAGGTTGGGGGGCTAGCGGGAGGAATGAGCAGTTCTTC	CASSQGWGASGRNEQFF
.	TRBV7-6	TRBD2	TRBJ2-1	TGTGCCAGCAGCTTAGTTTTGGCGGGAGGGCCTAGTGAGCAGTTCTTC	CASSLVLAGGPSEQFF
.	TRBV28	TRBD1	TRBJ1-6	TGTGCCAGCAGCCCGGGACAGGGACACTCACCCCTCCACTTT	CASSPGQGHSPLHF
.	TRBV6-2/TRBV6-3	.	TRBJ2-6	TGTGCCAGCAGTTACGAGCCTGGGGCCAACGTCCTGACTTTC	CASSYEPGANVLTF
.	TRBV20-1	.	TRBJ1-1	TGCAGTGCTAGTAAAGGACAGATGAACACTGAAGCTTTCTTT	CSASKGQMNTEAFF
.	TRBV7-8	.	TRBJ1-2	TGTGCCAGCAGCTTATTACGGGGAGGGGAAGGCTACACCTTC	CASSLLRGGEGYTF
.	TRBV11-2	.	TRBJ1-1	TGTGCCAGCAGCCCCCCGCGGCCTCGTGAAGCTTTCTTT	CASSPPRPREAFF
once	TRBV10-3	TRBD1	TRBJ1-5	TGTGCCATCAGTGAGTCGCCCCAGGGGGCTAGTGGCAATCAGCCCCAGCATTTT	CAISESPQGASGNQPQHF
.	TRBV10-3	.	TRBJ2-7	TGTGCCATCAGTGAGGTGGGAGGGGGGGCCGACGAGCAGTACTTC	CAISEVGGGADEQYF
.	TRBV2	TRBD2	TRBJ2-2	TGTGCCAGCAGTGGCCGACTAGCGGGAGATAGGGCCGGGGAGCTGTTTTTT	CASSGRLAGDRAGELFF
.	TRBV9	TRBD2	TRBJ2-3	TGTGCCAGCAGCGATCCTCGGACTAGCGGGGGCACAGATACGCAGTATTTT	CASSDPRTSGGTDTQYF
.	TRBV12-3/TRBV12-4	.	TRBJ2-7	TGTGCCAGCAGAAGACAGGAGGAATACGAGCAGTACTTC	CASRRQEEYEQYF
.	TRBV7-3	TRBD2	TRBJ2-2	TGTGCCAGCAGCCTCGGAGCGGGGCACTACGATGACACCGGGGAGCTGTTTTTT	CASSLGAGHYDDTGELFF
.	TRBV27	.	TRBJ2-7	TGTGCCAGCAGTTTAGGCGGAGCACAATCCTACGAGCAGTACTTC	CASSLGGAQSYEQYF
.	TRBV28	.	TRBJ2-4	TGTGCCAGCAGTTTAAGCGTCCTAGCCAAAAACATTCAGTACTTC	CASSLSVLAKNIQYF
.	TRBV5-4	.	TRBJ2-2	TGTGCCAGCAGCTTACGGGTTACCGGGGAGCTGTTTTTT	CASSLRVTGELFF
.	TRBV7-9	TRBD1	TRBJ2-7	TGTGCCAGCAGCTCGACAGGGGGTGACCTCGAGCAGTACTTC	CASSSTGGDLEQYF
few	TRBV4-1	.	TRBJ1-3	TGCGCCAGCAGTTTAAGTTGGGCTTACTCTGGAAACACCATATATTTT	CASSLSWAYSGNTIYF
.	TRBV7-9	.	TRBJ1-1	TGTGCCAGCAGCTCGCCCGGCACTGAAGCTTTCTTT	CASSSPGTEAFF
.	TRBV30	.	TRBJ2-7	TGTGCCCGAACGACTGGTGGCGAGCAGTACTTC	CARTTGGEQYF
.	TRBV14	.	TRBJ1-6	TGTGCCAGCAGCGGGGGGGTTGTGTCACCCCTCCACTTT	CASSGGVVSPLHF
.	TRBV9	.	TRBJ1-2	TGTGCCAGCAGCAACTCGGCGGGGGGGAACTATGGCTACACCTTC	CASSNSAGGNYGYTF
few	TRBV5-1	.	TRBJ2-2	TGCGCCAGCAGCTCAACAGGGCTACCGAACACCGGGGAGCTGTTTTTT	CASSSTGLPNTGELFF
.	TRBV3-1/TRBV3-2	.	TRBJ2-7	TGTGCCAGCAGCCAAGATTCAGGGGCCTACGAGCAGTACTTC	CASSQDSGAYEQYF
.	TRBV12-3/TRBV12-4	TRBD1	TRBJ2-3	TGTGCCAGCAGCAGACAGGGGGGAGATACGCAGTATTTT	CASSRQGGDTQYF
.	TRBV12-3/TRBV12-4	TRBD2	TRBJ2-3	TGTGCCAGCAGTCCTCGGGGGGCAGATACGCAGTATTTT	CASSPRGADTQYF
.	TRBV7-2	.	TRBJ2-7	TGTGCCAGCAGCGCGGCCTACGAGCAGTACTTC	CASSAAYEQYF
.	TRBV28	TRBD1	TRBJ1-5	TGTGCCAGCAAGATACCAGGGGGTTTGCAGCCCCAGCATTTT	CASKIPGGLQPQHF
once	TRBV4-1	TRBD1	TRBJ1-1	TGCGCCAGCAGCCAAGATCGGGACAGTGAAGCTTTCTTT	CASSQDRDSEAFF
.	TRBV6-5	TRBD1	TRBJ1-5	TGTGCCATCTACAGCGGGACAGGGGCTAAGCAGCCCCAGCATTTT	CAIYSGTGAKQPQHF
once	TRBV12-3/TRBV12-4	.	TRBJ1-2	TGTGCCAGCAGTAGGGACACGGGAGGTGGCTACACCTTC	CASSRDTGGGYTF
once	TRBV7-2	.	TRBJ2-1	TGTGCCAGCAGCCCCAGGCAGGGCACCTACAATGAGCAGTTCTTC	CASSPRQGTYNEQFF
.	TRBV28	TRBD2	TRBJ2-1	TGTGCCAGCACCGAAAGCGGGAGGTCTATGGATGAGCAGTTCTTC	CASTESGRSMDEQFF
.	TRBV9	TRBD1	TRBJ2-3	TGTGCCAGCAGCCCCCACCAAGACAGGGGGGTCGATACGCAGTATTTT	CASSPHQDRGVDTQYF
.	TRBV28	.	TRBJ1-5	TGTGCCAGCAGTTGGGCCCCTTTTTCCAGCAATCAGCCCCAGCATTTT	CASSWAPFSSNQPQHF
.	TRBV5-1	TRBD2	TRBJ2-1	TGCGCCAGCAGCTTGGTGTCACTAGCGGGGGGGCTCAATGAGCAGTTCTTC	CASSLVSLAGGLNEQFF
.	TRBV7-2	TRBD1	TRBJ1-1	TGTGCCAGCAGCACCGTCGGACAGGTGAACACTGAAGCTTTCTTT	CASSTVGQVNTEAFF
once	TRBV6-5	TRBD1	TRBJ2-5	TGTGCCAGCAGAGGGACAGGGGGATTCGAGACCCAGTACTTC	CASRGTGGFETQYF
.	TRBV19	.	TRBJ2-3	TGTGCCAGTAGTATTTCGCAGGGGTGGGATACAGATACGCAGTATTTT	CASSISQGWDTDTQYF
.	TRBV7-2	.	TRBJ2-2	TGTGCCAGCAGCTTAGTAGGACTCAACACCGGGGAGCTGTTTTTT	CASSLVGLNTGELFF
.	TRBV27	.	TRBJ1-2	TGTGCCAGCAGTATCCGACAGACAGACTATGGCTACACCTTC	CASSIRQTDYGYTF
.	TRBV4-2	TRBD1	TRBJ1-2	TGTGCCAGCAGCCGACGGGACAGGGGTGCCTATGGCTACACCTTC	CASSRRDRGAYGYTF
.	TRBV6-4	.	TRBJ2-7	TGTGCCAGCACCTTATCAGGGGGGTCCTACGAGCAGTACTTC	CASTLSGGSYEQYF
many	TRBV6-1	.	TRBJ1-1	TGTGCCAGCAGTGACCTTCGGTGGTCAAACACTGAAGCTTTCTTT	CASSDLRWSNTEAFF
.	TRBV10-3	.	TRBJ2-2	TGTGCCTCCGGGGTAGGACACACCGGGGAGCTGTTTTTT	CASGVGHTGELFF
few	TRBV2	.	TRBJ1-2	TGTGCCAGCAGTGATATGGTGAGAGGCTACACCTTC	CASSDMVRGYTF
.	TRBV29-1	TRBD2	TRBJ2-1	TGCAGCGTCGGTGGGGGACTAGCGGGAGAAGGGTACAATGAGCAGTTCTTC	CSVGGGLAGEGYNEQFF
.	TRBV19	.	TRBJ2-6	TGTGCCAGTGAGGACAGCTTCTCTGGGGCCAACGTCCTGACTTTC	CASEDSFSGANVLTF